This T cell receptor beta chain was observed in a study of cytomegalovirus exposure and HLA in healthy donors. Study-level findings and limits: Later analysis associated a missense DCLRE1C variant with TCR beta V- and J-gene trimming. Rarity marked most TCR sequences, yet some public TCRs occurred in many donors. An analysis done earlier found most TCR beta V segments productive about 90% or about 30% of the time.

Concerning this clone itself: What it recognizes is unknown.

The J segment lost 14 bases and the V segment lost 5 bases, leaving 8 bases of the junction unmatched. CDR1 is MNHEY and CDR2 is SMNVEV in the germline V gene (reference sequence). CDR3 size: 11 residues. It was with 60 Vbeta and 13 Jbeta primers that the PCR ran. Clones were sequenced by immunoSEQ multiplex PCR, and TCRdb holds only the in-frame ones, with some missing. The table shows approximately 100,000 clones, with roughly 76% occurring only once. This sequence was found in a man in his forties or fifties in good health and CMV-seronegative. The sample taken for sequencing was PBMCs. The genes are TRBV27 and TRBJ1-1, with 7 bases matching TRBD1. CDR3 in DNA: TGTGCCAGCAGTGATATGACAGGGTCCTTCTTT. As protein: CASSDMTGSFF.